The 15 T cell receptor beta chains below come from one sample, sequenced in a study of lymphopenia after photon versus proton radiotherapy (dated by TCRdb to about 2019). Receptor libraries were prepared by the immunoSEQ multiplex PCR assay. The table comes from immuneACCESS by way of TCRdb, which keeps in-frame sequences with V and J called. Part of the clones is missing from these tables; in studies checked, under half for an unresolved V gene and the rest for unknown reasons. The sample has 50,000 to 60,000 clones on record, 80% to 95% of them singletons. The ten largest account for roughly 17% of the sample. The source was peripheral blood, collected from a patient treated with photon-based radiotherapy. These receptors were collected from a woman aged 35 to 49 with cholangiocarcinoma.

This clone was observed a single time. This chain joins TRBV7-6 and TRBJ1-1; D is unclear. Trimming took 4 bases from V and 4 from J, leaving 10 bases between them. CDR1 and CDR2 (germline): SGHVS, FNYEAQ. The CDR3 sequence is 13 residues long. CDR3 nucleotides: TGTGCCAGCAGCTCTGGAGGCGGCACTGAAGCTTTCTTT. This encodes CASSSGGGTEAFF.

V is TRBV5-4 and J is TRBJ2-3; 12 bases align to TRBD2. There are 16 residues in the CDR3. Germline V gene sequence: CDR1 SGHNT, CDR2 YYREEE (reference sequence). V shed 4 bases, J shed 6 bases, and the junction held 9 bases outside the gene matches. DNA of the CDR3: TGTGCCAGCAGCGGCGCTAGCGGGAGGGCGGGGGATACGCAGTATTTT. Amino acids: CASSGASGRAGDTQYF.

CDR3 amino acids: CASSYSKVNTEAFF. CDR3 nucleotides: TGTGCCAGCAGTTACTCCAAAGTGAACACTGAAGCTTTCTTT. The V and J genes are TRBV6-5 and TRBJ1-1; no firm D call. The CDR3 is made up of 14 amino acids. With 0 bases removed from V and 0 bases from J, the gap between germline ends came to 5 bases. The germline V gene encodes CDR1 MNHEY and CDR2 SVGAGI.

The rearrangement joins TRBV19 to TRBJ1-5, with D possibly being TRBD1 (5 bases). The V and J ends lost 6 bases and 2 bases respectively, with 14 bases between them. CDR1 LNHDA and CDR2 SQIVND come from the germline V gene (reference sequence). The CDR3 consists of 15 residues. The DNA of the CDR3 is TGTGCCAGTAGCATTCCAGGGCTCGGCAATCAGCCCCAGCATTTT. Protein sequence: CASSIPGLGNQPQHF.

The chain combines TRBV15 with TRBJ2-3; TRBD2 matches at 7 bases. The V gene's germline CDR1 is LNHNV and CDR2 YYDKDF (reference sequence). The V segment lost 0 bases and the J segment 1 base; nucleotides outside the gene matches: 4. The CDR3 has 16 amino acids. The CDR3 protein is CATSRDQAGGTDTQYF. For the CDR3, the DNA is TGTGCCACCAGCAGAGATCAGGCGGGGGGCACAGATACGCAGTATTTT.

The chain employs TRBV28 and TRBJ2-1, with TRBD2 matching 9 bases. Germline V gene data show CDR1 as MDHEN and CDR2 as SYDVKM. The CDR3 sequence is 14 residues long. V lost 4 bases and J lost 6; bases outside the gene matches: 4. The CDR3 DNA sequence: TGTGCCAGCAGTTATGGCGGGAGGGGCAATGAGCAGTTCTTC. The encoded protein is CASSYGGRGNEQFF.

The chain uses TRBV6-5 and TRBJ1-2; no clear D gene. The V gene lost 5 bases and the J gene lost 8 bases, with 21 bases spanning the gap. Germline V gene data show CDR1 as MNHEY and CDR2 as SVGAGI. CDR3 length equals 15 residues. CDR3 loop: CASSPLDEGWRGYTF. The DNA for the CDR3 is TGTGCCAGCAGTCCCCTTGATGAAGGATGGCGCGGCTACACCTTC.

This chain joins TRBV11-2 and TRBJ2-6, with D unresolved. The CDR3 consists of 15 residues. V was shortened by 5 bases and J by 4 bases, with 12 bases between the two germline ends. The germline gives CDR1 SGHAT, CDR2 FQNNGV. The CDR3 here is CASSLVGVGANVLTF. The CDR3, as DNA: TGTGCCAGCAGCCTCGTCGGCGTGGGGGCCAACGTCCTGACTTTC.

The rearrangement joins TRBV7-8 to TRBJ1-5, with a tentative D call TRBD1 (6 bases). CDR1 SGHVS and CDR2 FQNEAQ come from the germline V gene. The CDR3 covers 15 residues. The V and J ends lost 1 base and 6 bases respectively, with 13 bases between them. CDR3 sequence: CASSLGGGQLQPQHF. The CDR3 DNA follows: TGTGCCAGCAGCTTAGGTGGAGGACAGCTTCAGCCCCAGCATTTT.

The genes are TRBV10-3 and TRBJ2-2, with TRBD2 matching over 7 bases. This CDR3 spans 17 amino acids. V gave up 10 bases and J gave up 1 base; unmatched junction bases: 15. Germline CDR1 and CDR2: ENHRY and SYGVKD. CDR3 coding DNA: TGTGCCACCAGGGACGTTGCTCGCGGGGGGAACACCGGGGAGCTGTTTTTT. Translating it yields CATRDVARGGNTGELFF.

The chain carries TRBV7-2 and TRBJ2-3, with D unresolved. Trimming stripped 1 base from V and 4 bases from J, with 3 bases between. CDR1 and CDR2 (germline): SGHTA, FQGNSA. The CDR3 loop spans 12 amino acids. The CDR3 reads CASSLEPDTQYF. In DNA form, the CDR3 reads TGTGCCAGCAGCTTAGAGCCAGATACGCAGTATTTT.

V and J are TRBV2 and TRBJ2-1; 11 bases match TRBD2. The J segment lost 5 bases and the V segment lost 7 bases, leaving 4 bases of the junction unmatched. The V gene's germline CDR1 is SNHLY and CDR2 FYNNEI. CDR3 length: 14 residues. The chain's CDR3 is CASTQGLADNEQFF. The DNA of the CDR3 is TGTGCCAGCACTCAGGGACTAGCGGACAATGAGCAGTTCTTC. Together with reference TRBV2 and TRBJ2-1, the CDR3 gives the full variable domain: EPEVTQTPSHQVTQMGQEVILRCVPISNHLYFYWYRQILGQKVEFLVSFYNNEISEKSEIFDDQFSVERPDGSNFTLKIRSTKLEDSAMYFCASTQGLADNEQFFGPGTRLTVL.

The chain combines TRBV5-1 with TRBJ2-3, with a tentative D call TRBD2 (5 bases). Germline-derived CDR1 and CDR2 are SGHRS and YFSETQ. The V end was cut by 4 bases, the J end by 4 bases, with 13 bases between. CDR3 length: 14 residues. The CDR3 nucleotides are TGCGCCAGCAGCCCCGACTACCCTCCAGATACGCAGTATTTT. It yields the protein CASSPDYPPDTQYF.

The chain joins TRBV30 to TRBJ1-1; TRBD1 agrees at 7 bases. J was trimmed by 11 bases and V by 2 bases; bases with no gene match: 2. CDR1 and CDR2 (germline): GTSNPN, SVGIG (reference sequence). This CDR3 contains 10 residues. The DNA for the CDR3 is TGTGCCTGGAGTACAGGGGTGGCTTTCTTT. This gives the protein CAWSTGVAFF.

The CDR3 nucleotides read TGCGCCAGCAGCCAACGGACTAGCGGGAATAACAATGAGCAGTTCTTC. This sequence encodes CASSQRTSGNNNEQFF. The chain carries TRBV4-1 and TRBJ2-1; TRBD2 agrees at 12 bases. After removal of 2 bases from V and 5 bases from J, the junction contained 4 bases not matched to a gene. Germline V gives CDR1 MGHRA, CDR2 YSYEKL. The CDR3 totals 16 residues.